This T cell receptor beta chain was sequenced in a study of pediatric ulcerative colitis. On the study more broadly: Most patients had pancolitis, and two had left-sided colitis.

Profiled with immunoSEQ multiplex PCR; TCRdb holds only in-frame clones, not every one. The data show tens of thousands of clones, 60% to 75% seen once. V lost 6 bases, J lost 3 bases, and 10 bases stayed unmatched. This CDR3 spans 15 amino acids. Germline V lookup: CDR1 LNHDA, CDR2 SQIVND (reference sequence). The rectum was sampled with one to two pinch biopsies at colonoscopy. The TCR comes from a boy between 5 and 17 years old with moderate ulcerative colitis. Sequencing input: gut tissue. The gene calls are TRBV19 and TRBJ2-7; 8 nucleotides align to TRBD2. The CDR3 DNA reads TGTGCCAGTAGGACCGGGACTAGTGTGGGCTACGAGCAGTACTTC. It encodes CASRTGTSVGYEQYF.